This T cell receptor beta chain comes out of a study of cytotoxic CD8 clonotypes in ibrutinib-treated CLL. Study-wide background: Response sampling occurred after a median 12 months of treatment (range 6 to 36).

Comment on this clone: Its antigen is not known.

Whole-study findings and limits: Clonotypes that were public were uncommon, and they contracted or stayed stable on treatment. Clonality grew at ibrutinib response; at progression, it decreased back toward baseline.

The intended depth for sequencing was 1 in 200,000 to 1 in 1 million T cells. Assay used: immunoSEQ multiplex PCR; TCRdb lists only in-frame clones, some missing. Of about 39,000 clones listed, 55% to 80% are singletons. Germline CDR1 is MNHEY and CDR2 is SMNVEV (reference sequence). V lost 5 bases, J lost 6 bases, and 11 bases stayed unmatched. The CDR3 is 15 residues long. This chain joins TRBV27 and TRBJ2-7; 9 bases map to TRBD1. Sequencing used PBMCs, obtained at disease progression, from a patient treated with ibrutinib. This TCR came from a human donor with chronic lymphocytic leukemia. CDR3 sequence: CASSLQTGGKGEQYF. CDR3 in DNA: TGTGCCAGCAGTCTCCAGACAGGGGGGAAGGGCGAGCAGTACTTC.